This T cell receptor beta chain came from a study of blood T cell repertoires in COVID-19. Across the study: Spain, Italy and the United States supplied samples that represented acute and convalescent COVID-19. T cells, B-cell-depleted T cells, or PBMCs provided the cDNA or gDNA that served as material.

Authors' methods: The assay estimated nucleated cells by amplifying reference gene primers. This table comes from immunoSEQ multiplex PCR, and its TCRdb copy is limited to in-frame clones, with some not included. That table furnishes V, J and clone size, whereas the DNA furnished D and trimming. The sample comprises approximately 210,000 clones, about 91% of which are singletons, and around 1.2% rests with the top ten. The CDR3 has 14 amino acids. Looked up from germline, CDR1 is GTSNPN and CDR2 is SVGIG (reference sequence). Trimming stripped 0 bases from V and 4 bases from J, with 9 bases between. This TCR came from a man aged 25 to 40 with acute or convalescent COVID-19. This rearrangement joins TRBV30 to TRBJ2-2, with a possible D match to TRBD1 (5 bases). The specimen sequenced was peripheral blood. This chain's CDR3 is CAWSVGVSTGELFF. CDR3 bases: TGTGCCTGGAGTGTAGGGGTTTCCACCGGGGAGCTGTTTTTT.